The 20 T cell receptor beta chains in this list originate from one sample, sequenced in a study of T cell responses to AZD1222 COVID-19 vaccine. TCRdb's table, derived via immunoSEQ multiplex PCR, lists solely in-frame clones and lacks some. The data hold tens of thousands of clones, with approximately 90% observed a single time. The material sequenced was peripheral blood, taken on day 0 of MenACWY control vaccination. These receptors came from an adult in good health.

This clone was detected only once. The chain couples TRBV19 to TRBJ1-5, with no clear D. Germline V gene lookup returns CDR1 LNHDA and CDR2 SQIVND (reference sequence). The V gene lost 8 bases and the J gene lost 6 bases, with 17 bases spanning the gap. This CDR3 spans 14 amino acids. CDR3 bases: TGTGCCAGTTCCGGGGTGGGAGGGAGTCAGCCCCAGCATTTT. This gives the protein CASSGVGGSQPQHF.

This clone was observed a handful of times. The chain recombines TRBV24-1 with TRBJ2-7; D unresolved. Germline CDR1 is KGHDR and CDR2 is SFDVKD. There are 13 residues in the CDR3. Trimming removed 5 bases from V and 6 bases from J, with 13 bases in between. The CDR3 here is CATSASTTREQYF. The CDR3 region has the DNA TGTGCCACCAGTGCATCAACGACACGCGAGCAGTACTTC.

The chain combines TRBV29-1 with TRBJ2-7; possible D gene TRBD2, 7 bases. This CDR3 is built from 18 residues. The V gene lost 4 bases and the J gene lost 0 bases, with 25 bases spanning the gap. Germline assignment: CDR1 SQVTM and CDR2 ANQGSEA. CDR3 amino acids: CSVVPSGYQGISSYEQYF. CDR3 DNA sequence: TGCAGCGTTGTTCCTAGCGGCTACCAGGGGATTAGCTCCTACGAGCAGTACTTC.

This clone came up a few times. V is TRBV4-3 and J is TRBJ2-7; D is perhaps TRBD1 or TRBD2 (5 bases each). V was trimmed by 4 bases and J by 5 bases, leaving 18 bases between them. CDR1 is LGHNA, CDR2 YSLEER, per germline. The CDR3 length is 15 residues. The CDR3 DNA is TGCGCCAGCAGCCCCTCCGGGACGCCTTGGAACGAGCAGTACTTC. It encodes CASSPSGTPWNEQYF.

The chain joins TRBV5-1 to TRBJ2-2; no clear D gene. This CDR3 comprises 13 residues. V was shortened by 0 bases and J by 4 bases, with 4 bases between the two germline ends. CDR1 and CDR2 (germline): SGHRS, YFSETQ. CDR3 DNA sequence: TGCGCCAGCAGCTTGGGTTTCACCGGGGAGCTGTTTTTT. Its protein is CASSLGFTGELFF.

This rearrangement joins TRBV7-2 to TRBJ1-5, with a tentative D call TRBD1 (5 bases). The CDR3 has 15 residues. V was trimmed by 1 base and J by 2 bases, leaving 9 bases between them. In germline, CDR1 is SGHTA, CDR2 FQGNSA. CDR3 loop: CASSLVGQGNQPQHF. CDR3 nucleotide sequence: TGTGCCAGCAGCTTAGTGGGGCAGGGCAATCAGCCCCAGCATTTT.

This clone was detected a few times. The chain employs TRBV5-1 and TRBJ2-7; TRBD1 matches at 8 bases. The CDR3 length is 14 residues. The junction had 4 bases not matched to a gene; V was cut back by 0 bases and J by 5 bases. From germline, CDR1 is SGHRS and CDR2 YFSETQ. The CDR3 bases are TGCGCCAGCAGCTTGGGACAGGGGTTGCACGAGCAGTACTTC. Its translation: CASSLGQGLHEQYF.

The chain combines TRBV6-2 or TRBV6-3 with TRBJ1-5; possibly TRBD1 for D (5 bases). The CDR3 is 16 amino acids. Germline V lookup: CDR1 MNHEY, CDR2 SVGEGT. Trimming removed 6 bases from V and 5 bases from J, with 20 bases in between. The CDR3 bases are TGTGCCAGCAGCAAACCTCTTGCCGGGGGATATCAGCCCCAGCATTTT. It yields the protein CASSKPLAGGYQPQHF.

V usage is TRBV5-4 and J usage is TRBJ2-1, with 11 nucleotides matching TRBD2. With V trimmed by 4 bases and J by 6 bases, 12 bases remained unmatched. Looked up from germline, CDR1 is SGHNT and CDR2 is YYREEE (reference sequence). This CDR3 is 17 amino acids long. In DNA, the CDR3 is TGTGCCAGCAGCGCCGCACTAACTAGCGGGAGTAGCAATGAGCAGTTCTTC. This translates into CASSAALTSGSSNEQFF.

The chain employs TRBV9 and TRBJ1-4, with D perhaps matching TRBD1 (5 bases). Trimming removed 2 bases from V and 8 bases from J, with 16 bases in between. From germline, CDR1 is SGDLS and CDR2 YYNGEE. This CDR3 is built from 15 residues. CDR3 in amino acids: CASSVLGRVPEKLFF. The CDR3 DNA is TGTGCCAGCAGCGTTCTAGGCAGGGTGCCCGAAAAACTGTTTTTT.

The rearrangement joins TRBV30 to TRBJ1-6; no definite D call. V lost 0 bases and J lost 8, with 11 bases in between. CDR3 length equals 14 residues. Germline V gives CDR1 GTSNPN, CDR2 SVGIG (reference sequence). The CDR3 loop is CAWSVRRRDSPLHF. CDR3 nucleotides: TGTGCCTGGAGTGTACGGAGGAGGGATTCACCCCTCCACTTT.

The V and J genes are TRBV9 and TRBJ2-2; a weak D match, TRBD1 (5 bases). The germline V gene encodes CDR1 SGDLS and CDR2 YYNGEE. The CDR3 length is 13 residues. The ends were cut back, 0 bases at V and 6 bases at J, with 6 bases in the middle. The CDR3 loop is CASSVGGSGELFF. In DNA form, the CDR3 reads TGTGCCAGCAGCGTAGGGGGCTCCGGGGAGCTGTTTTTT.

The genes are TRBV28 and TRBJ1-2; maybe TRBD1 (6 bases). The CDR3 extends over 12 amino acids. Looked up from germline, CDR1 is MDHEN and CDR2 is SYDVKM. The V and J ends lost 6 bases and 4 bases respectively, with 9 bases between them. The CDR3 protein is CASRSGVYGYTF. Here the CDR3 DNA reads TGTGCCAGCAGGTCAGGGGTCTATGGCTACACCTTC.

This chain joins TRBV11-2 and TRBJ2-7; 7 positions agree with TRBD2. The CDR3 is 14 amino acids. CDR1 and CDR2 from the germline V gene are SGHAT and FQNNGV. V shed 6 bases, J shed 0 bases, and the junction held 5 bases outside the gene matches. CDR3 in DNA: TGTGCCAGCAGTGCCTGGACTAGCTCCTACGAGCAGTACTTC. Translation gives CASSAWTSSYEQYF.

The chain employs TRBV20-1 and TRBJ1-2; D perhaps matches TRBD1 (6 bases). CDR1 is DFQATT, CDR2 SNEGSKA, per germline (reference sequence). The V and J ends lost 3 bases and 9 bases respectively, with 17 bases between them. The CDR3 is 13 residues long. In DNA form, the CDR3 reads TGCAGTGCTAGTTGGGACAAGTCCTTAAGCTACACCTTC. Its translation: CSASWDKSLSYTF.

The rearrangement links TRBV6-6 to TRBJ2-5, with a weak D call TRBD1 (5 bases). CDR1 and CDR2 from the germline V gene are MNHNY and SVGAGI (reference sequence). The CDR3 covers 14 residues. Trimming shortened V by 2 bases and J by 7 bases, and 14 bases separated the two germline ends. In DNA form, the CDR3 reads TGTGCCAGCAGTTACGCGTCAGGGCTGGGGACCCAGTACTTC. This sequence encodes CASSYASGLGTQYF.

The chain combines TRBV9 with TRBJ1-5; TRBD1 is a possible D gene (5 bases). Germline values: CDR1 SGDLS, CDR2 YYNGEE. Trimming removed 2 bases at V and 0 bases at J, with 9 bases between. The CDR3 spans 15 residues. The CDR3 sequence is CASSVGGSSNQPQHF. The CDR3, as DNA: TGTGCCAGCAGCGTCGGGGGAAGTAGCAATCAGCCCCAGCATTTT.

The rearrangement joins TRBV6-2 or TRBV6-3 to TRBJ2-3; D may be TRBD1 or TRBD2 (5 bases each). The CDR3 consists of 15 residues. The V gene's germline CDR1 is MNHEY and CDR2 SVGEGT. Trimming removed 2 bases from V and 3 bases from J, with 12 bases in between. Here the CDR3 reads CASSYVGRGTDTQYF. The CDR3 nucleotides read TGTGCCAGCAGTTACGTGGGGCGCGGGACAGATACGCAGTATTTT.

This chain connects TRBV19 to TRBJ1-4; possibly TRBD1 for D (5 bases). In germline, CDR1 is LNHDA, CDR2 SQIVND (reference sequence). V was cut by 0 bases and J by 5 bases, with 7 bases left in between. The CDR3 has 14 residues. The CDR3 sequence is CASSIDRGNEKLFF. CDR3 nucleotides: TGTGCCAGTAGTATAGATCGGGGGAATGAAAAACTGTTTTTT.

V and J are TRBV19 and TRBJ1-4; D not certain. CDR3 length equals 10 residues. Trimming removed 11 bases from V and 8 bases from J, with 9 bases in between. Germline CDR1 and CDR2: LNHDA and SQIVND (reference sequence). CDR3: CAGEEEKLFF. Here the CDR3 DNA reads TGTGCCGGTGAGGAGGAAAAACTGTTTTTT.